These T cell receptor beta chains were read from a single sample in a study of human T cells and chemical hapten exposure. TCRdb ran MiXCR on the RACE reads and lists one entry per CDR3 protein. The table records tens of thousands of distinct CDR3 sequences, roughly 12% of them present only once. This specimen consisted of whole blood, obtained in connection with sensitization to the hapten diphenylcyclopropenone (DPC). The receptors stem from a woman aged 40-49 years with alopecia areata. Some clones in this sample may be carry-over from other donors' samples. Each CDR3 is given with its conserved first and last residue. Clone size, where shown, is once, few, many, or a class for clones that have expanded.

V gene: TRBV20-1
clone size: many
J gene: TRBJ1-5
CDR3 protein: CSARNPRGRGNQPQHF

V gene: TRBV30
clone size: few
J gene: TRBJ2-3
CDR3 protein: CAWSPILGLAETQTLTDTQYF

V gene: TRBV28
clone size: .
J gene: TRBJ1-1
CDR3 protein: CASSWAREAFF

V gene: TRBV29-1
clone size: few
J gene: TRBJ2-7
CDR3 protein: CSATGQYEQYF

V gene: TRBV10-1
clone size: .
J gene: TRBJ2-5
CDR3 protein: CASSESTETQYF

V gene: TRBV7-2
clone size: many
J gene: TRBJ2-1
CDR3 protein: CASSFRRSEQFF

V gene: TRBV4-1
clone size: .
J gene: TRBJ2-5
CDR3 protein: CASSAPVPSGTQYF

V gene: TRBV7-3
clone size: .
J gene: TRBJ2-2
CDR3 protein: CASSLDPNTGELFF

V gene: TRBV9
clone size: many
J gene: TRBJ1-6
CDR3 protein: CASSTLDTSYNSPLHF

V gene: TRBV11-2
clone size: many
J gene: TRBJ1-4
CDR3 protein: CASSLGQVTNEKLFF

V gene: TRBV7-8
clone size: .
J gene: TRBJ2-5
CDR3 protein: CASSYREETQYF

V gene: TRBV28
clone size: .
J gene: TRBJ2-7
CDR3 protein: CASSPWGGGFKQEQYF

V gene: TRBV5-1
clone size: many
J gene: TRBJ1-5
CDR3 protein: CASSGDGRQPQHF

V gene: TRBV6-2/TRBV6-3
clone size: .
J gene: TRBJ1-1
CDR3 protein: CASSYTRTGEPTEAFF

V gene: TRBV2
clone size: .
J gene: TRBJ2-7
CDR3 protein: CASSLGLAGSYEQYF

V gene: TRBV29-1
clone size: few
J gene: TRBJ1-2
CDR3 protein: CSVESYGTGGYTF

V gene: TRBV7-2
clone size: many
J gene: TRBJ2-7
CDR3 protein: CASSPGSRSSYEQYF

V gene: TRBV7-9
clone size: many
J gene: TRBJ2-3
CDR3 protein: CASSLGLGPGLADTQYF

V gene: TRBV20-1
clone size: many
J gene: TRBJ2-3
CDR3 protein: CSGPSGREGTDTQYF

V gene: TRBV3-1
clone size: .
J gene: TRBJ2-1
CDR3 protein: CASSQDWGGDRGRNEQFF

V gene: TRBV28
clone size: .
J gene: TRBJ1-5
CDR3 protein: CASSLGQGSNQPQHF

V gene: TRBV28
clone size: .
J gene: TRBJ2-1
CDR3 protein: CASSLSASFRWFF

V gene: TRBV20-1
clone size: many
J gene: TRBJ2-1
CDR3 protein: CSAGERQEQFF

V gene: TRBV18
clone size: many
J gene: TRBJ2-7
CDR3 protein: CASSLSEGSYEQYF